Described below is a single TCR beta chain sequence and its context. Its specificity is not known. Additional DNA sequences in this sample encode the identical CDR3. The entry originates in a study of cytomegalovirus exposure and HLA in healthy donors. Study-level results: Accurate prediction of most subjects' HLA-A and HLA-B alleles from TCR beta sequences was reported. It was likely that a cluster of highly shared sequence variants was a sequencing artifact. High sensitivity and specificity were reportedly achieved when the classifier diagnosed cytomegalovirus status. TCR beta chains numbering some 150 were designated cytomegalovirus-associated.

The PCR contained 60 Vbeta and 13 Jbeta primers. Sequencing was performed with immunoSEQ multiplex PCR; in TCRdb, only in-frame clones are kept and a portion is missing. The sample records about 150,000 clones, 65% to 85% being singletons. This clonotype was obtained from a woman aged 40 to 50 in good health and CMV-seropositive. The sample was PBMCs.

The CDR3 nucleotides read TGTGCCAGCAGTTCGCGCGGGACTAGCGGGAGCAATGAGCAGTTCTTC. Translation gives CASSSRGTSGSNEQFF. V is TRBV6-6 and J is TRBJ2-1, with 14 bases fitting TRBD2. The ends lost 4 bases at V and 6 bases at J; junction bases unmatched: 5. The CDR3 sequence is 16 residues long. Germline CDR1 reads MNHNY; CDR2 reads SVGAGI (reference sequence).